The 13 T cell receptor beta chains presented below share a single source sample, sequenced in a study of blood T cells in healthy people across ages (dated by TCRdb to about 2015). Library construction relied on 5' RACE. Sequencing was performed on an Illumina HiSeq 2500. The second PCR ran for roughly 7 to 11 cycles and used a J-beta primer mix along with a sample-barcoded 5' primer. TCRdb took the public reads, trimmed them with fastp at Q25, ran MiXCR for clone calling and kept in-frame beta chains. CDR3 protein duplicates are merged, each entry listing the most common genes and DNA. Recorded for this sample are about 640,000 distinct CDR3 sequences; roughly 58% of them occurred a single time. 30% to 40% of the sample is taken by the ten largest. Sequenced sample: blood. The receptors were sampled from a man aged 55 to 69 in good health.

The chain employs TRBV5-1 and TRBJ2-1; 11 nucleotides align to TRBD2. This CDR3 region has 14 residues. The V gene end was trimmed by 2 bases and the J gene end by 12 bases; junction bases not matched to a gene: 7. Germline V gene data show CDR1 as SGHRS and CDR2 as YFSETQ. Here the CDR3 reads CASSFSGGARGQFF. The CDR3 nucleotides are TGCGCCAGCAGCTTTAGCGGGGGGGCAAGAGGGCAGTTCTTC.

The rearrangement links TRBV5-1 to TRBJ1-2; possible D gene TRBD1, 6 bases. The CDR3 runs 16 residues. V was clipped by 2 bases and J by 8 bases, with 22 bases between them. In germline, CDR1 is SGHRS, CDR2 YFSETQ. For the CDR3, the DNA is TGCGCCAGCAGCTTAGGAGCGTACGGCGCAGGGGAAGGCTACACCTTC. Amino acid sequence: CASSLGAYGAGEGYTF.

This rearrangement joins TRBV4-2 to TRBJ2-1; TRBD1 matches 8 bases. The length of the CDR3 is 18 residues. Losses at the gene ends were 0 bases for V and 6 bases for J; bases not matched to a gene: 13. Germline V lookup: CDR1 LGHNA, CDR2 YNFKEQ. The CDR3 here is CASSQDQGARGRFNEQFF. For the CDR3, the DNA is TGTGCCAGCAGCCAAGATCAAGGGGCCAGGGGGCGCTTCAATGAGCAGTTCTTC.

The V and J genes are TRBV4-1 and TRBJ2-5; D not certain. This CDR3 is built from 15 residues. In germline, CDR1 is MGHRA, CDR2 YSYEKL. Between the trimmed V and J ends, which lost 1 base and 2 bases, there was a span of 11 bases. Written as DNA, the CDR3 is TGCGCCAGCAGCCAAGGACCGGGCCGGCAAGAGACCCAGTACTTC. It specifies CASSQGPGRQETQYF.

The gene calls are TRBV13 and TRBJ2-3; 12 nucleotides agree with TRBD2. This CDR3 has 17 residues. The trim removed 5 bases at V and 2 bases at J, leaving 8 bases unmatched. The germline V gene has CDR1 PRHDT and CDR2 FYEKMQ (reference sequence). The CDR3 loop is CASSPRLAGAFTDTQYF. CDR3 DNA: TGTGCCAGCAGCCCCCGACTAGCGGGGGCCTTCACAGATACGCAGTATTTT.

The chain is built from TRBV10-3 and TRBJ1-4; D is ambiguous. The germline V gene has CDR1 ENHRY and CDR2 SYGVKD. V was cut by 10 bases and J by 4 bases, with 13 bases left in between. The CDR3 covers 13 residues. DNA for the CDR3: TGTGCCACCCGACCAGATCTTAATGAAAAACTGTTTTTT. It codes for CATRPDLNEKLFF.

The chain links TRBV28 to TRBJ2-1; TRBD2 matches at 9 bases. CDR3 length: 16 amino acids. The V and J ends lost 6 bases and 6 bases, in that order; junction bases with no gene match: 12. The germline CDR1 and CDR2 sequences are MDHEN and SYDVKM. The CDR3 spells CASSPPGLAGPNEQFF. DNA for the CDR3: TGTGCCAGCAGCCCTCCGGGACTAGCCGGGCCCAATGAGCAGTTCTTC.

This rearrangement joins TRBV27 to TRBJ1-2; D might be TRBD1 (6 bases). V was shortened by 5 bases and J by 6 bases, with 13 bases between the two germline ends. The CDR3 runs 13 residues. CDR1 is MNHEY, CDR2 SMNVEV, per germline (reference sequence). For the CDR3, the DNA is TGTGCCAGCAGTCCTACAGGGTACGATGGCTACACCTTC. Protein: CASSPTGYDGYTF.

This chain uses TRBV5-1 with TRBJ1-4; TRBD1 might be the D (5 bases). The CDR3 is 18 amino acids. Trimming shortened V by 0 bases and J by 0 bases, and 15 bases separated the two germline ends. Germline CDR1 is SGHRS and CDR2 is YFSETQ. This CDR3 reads CASSLGALGGATNEKLFF. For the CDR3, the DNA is TGCGCCAGCAGCTTGGGGGCCCTCGGGGGGGCAACTAATGAAAAACTGTTTTTT.

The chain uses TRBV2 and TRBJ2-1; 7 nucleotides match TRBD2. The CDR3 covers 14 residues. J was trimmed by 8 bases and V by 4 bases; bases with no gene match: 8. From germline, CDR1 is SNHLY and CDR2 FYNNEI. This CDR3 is CASSVDGGIDEQFF. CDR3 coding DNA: TGTGCCAGCAGTGTAGACGGGGGGATCGATGAGCAGTTCTTC.

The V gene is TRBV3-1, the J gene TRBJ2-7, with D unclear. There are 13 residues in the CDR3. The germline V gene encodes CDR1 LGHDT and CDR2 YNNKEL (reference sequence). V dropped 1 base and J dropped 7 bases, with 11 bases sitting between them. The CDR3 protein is CASSQGAAREQYF. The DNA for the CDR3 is TGTGCCAGCAGCCAAGGGGCAGCGCGGGAGCAGTACTTC.

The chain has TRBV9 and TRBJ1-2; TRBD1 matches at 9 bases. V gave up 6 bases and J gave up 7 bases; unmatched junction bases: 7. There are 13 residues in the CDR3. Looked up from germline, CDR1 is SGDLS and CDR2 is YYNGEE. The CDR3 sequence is CASTSQGAFGYTF. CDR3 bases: TGTGCCAGCACCTCACAGGGGGCGTTTGGCTACACCTTC.

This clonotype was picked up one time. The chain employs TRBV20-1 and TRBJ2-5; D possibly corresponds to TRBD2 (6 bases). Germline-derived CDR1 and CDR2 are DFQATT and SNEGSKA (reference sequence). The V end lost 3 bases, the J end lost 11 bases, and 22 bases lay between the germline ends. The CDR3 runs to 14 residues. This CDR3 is CSARRDTTMDEQYF. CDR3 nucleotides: TGCAGTGCTAGGCGGGATACCACAATGGATGAGCAGTACTTC.